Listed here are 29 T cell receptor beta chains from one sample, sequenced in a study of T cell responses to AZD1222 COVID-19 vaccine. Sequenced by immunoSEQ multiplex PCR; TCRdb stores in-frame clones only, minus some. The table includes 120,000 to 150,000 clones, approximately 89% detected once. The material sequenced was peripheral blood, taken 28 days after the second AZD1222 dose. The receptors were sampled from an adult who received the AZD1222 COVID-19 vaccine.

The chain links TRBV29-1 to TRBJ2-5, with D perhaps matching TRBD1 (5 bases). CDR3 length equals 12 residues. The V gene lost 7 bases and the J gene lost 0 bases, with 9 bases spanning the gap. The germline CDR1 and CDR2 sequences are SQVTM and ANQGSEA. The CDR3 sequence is CSGLQDQETQYF. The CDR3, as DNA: TGCAGCGGCCTACAGGACCAAGAGACCCAGTACTTC. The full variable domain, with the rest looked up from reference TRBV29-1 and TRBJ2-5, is SAVISQKPSRDICQRGTSLTIQCQVDSQVTMMFWYRQQPGQSLTLIATANQGSEATYESGFVIDKFPISRPNLTFSTLTVSNMSPEDSSIYLCSGLQDQETQYFGPGTRLLVL.

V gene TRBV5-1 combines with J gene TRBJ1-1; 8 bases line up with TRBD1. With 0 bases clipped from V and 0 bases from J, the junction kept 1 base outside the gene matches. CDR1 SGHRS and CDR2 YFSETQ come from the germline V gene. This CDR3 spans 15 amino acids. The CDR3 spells CASSLETGVNTEAFF. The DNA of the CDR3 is TGCGCCAGCAGCTTGGAGACAGGGGTGAACACTGAAGCTTTCTTT.

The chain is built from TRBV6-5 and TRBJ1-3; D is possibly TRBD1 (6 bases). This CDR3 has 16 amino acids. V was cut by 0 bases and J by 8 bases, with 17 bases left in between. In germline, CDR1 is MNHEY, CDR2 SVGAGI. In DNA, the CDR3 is TGTGCCAGCAGTTACTCGTCCGCGACAGGCCGCGACACCATATATTTT. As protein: CASSYSSATGRDTIYF.

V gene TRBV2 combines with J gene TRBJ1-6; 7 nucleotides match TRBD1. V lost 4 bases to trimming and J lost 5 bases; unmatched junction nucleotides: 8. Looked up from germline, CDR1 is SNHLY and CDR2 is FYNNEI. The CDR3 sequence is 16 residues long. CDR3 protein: CASSGGWDRNNSPLHF. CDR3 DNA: TGTGCCAGCAGTGGAGGTTGGGACAGAAATAATTCACCCCTCCACTTT.

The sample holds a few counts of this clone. The CDR3 bases are TGTGCCAGCAGTCTCTACTCCACCATTGACAATGAGCAGTTCTTC. This codes for CASSLYSTIDNEQFF. V gene TRBV27 combines with J gene TRBJ2-1; D unresolved. Looked up from germline, CDR1 is MNHEY and CDR2 is SMNVEV (reference sequence). Trimming removed 5 bases at V and 5 bases at J, with 16 bases between. The CDR3 contains 15 residues.

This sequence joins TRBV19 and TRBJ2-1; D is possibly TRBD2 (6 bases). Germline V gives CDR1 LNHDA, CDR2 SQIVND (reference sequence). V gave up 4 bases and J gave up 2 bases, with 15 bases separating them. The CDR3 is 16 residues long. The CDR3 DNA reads TGTGCCAGTAGTACCCTTGGGACTGCAACCTACAATGAGCAGTTCTTC. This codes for CASSTLGTATYNEQFF. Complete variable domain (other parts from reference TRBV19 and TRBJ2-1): DGGITQSPKYLFRKEGQNVTLSCEQNLNHDAMYWYRQDPGQGLRLIYYSQIVNDFQKGDIAEGYSVSREKKESFPLTVTSAQKNPTAFYLCASSTLGTATYNEQFFGPGTRLTVL.

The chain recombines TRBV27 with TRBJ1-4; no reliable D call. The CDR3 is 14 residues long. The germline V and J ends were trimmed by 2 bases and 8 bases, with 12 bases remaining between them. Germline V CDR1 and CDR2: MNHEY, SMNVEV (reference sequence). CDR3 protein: CASSLGYGGEKLFF. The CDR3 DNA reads TGTGCCAGCAGTTTAGGGTACGGTGGAGAAAAACTGTTTTTT.

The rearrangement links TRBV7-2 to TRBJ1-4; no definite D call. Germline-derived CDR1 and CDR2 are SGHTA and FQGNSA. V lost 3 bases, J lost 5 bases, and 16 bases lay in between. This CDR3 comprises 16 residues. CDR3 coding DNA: TGTGCCAGCAGCTTGGGCCCCAGGAGCGAGAATGAAAAACTGTTTTTT. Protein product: CASSLGPRSENEKLFF.

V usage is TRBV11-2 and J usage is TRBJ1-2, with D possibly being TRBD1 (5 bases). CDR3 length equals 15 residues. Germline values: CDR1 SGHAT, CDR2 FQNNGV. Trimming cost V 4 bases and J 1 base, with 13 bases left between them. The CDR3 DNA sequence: TGTGCCAGCAGCTCCGTGGGCAGGGATAACTATGGCTACACCTTC. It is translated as CASSSVGRDNYGYTF.

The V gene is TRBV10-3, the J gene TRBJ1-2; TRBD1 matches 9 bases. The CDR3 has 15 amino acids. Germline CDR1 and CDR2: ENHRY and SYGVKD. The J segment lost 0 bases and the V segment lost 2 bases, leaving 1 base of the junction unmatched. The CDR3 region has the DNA TGTGCCATCAGTGAGCGGACAGGGGCTAACTATGGCTACACCTTC. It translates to CAISERTGANYGYTF.

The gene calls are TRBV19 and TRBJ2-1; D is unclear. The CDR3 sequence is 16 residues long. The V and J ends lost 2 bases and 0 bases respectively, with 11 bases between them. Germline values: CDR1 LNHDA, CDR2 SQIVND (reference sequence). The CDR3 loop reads CASSIISRSSYNEQFF. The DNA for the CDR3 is TGTGCCAGTAGTATAATCTCCAGGAGCTCCTACAATGAGCAGTTCTTC.

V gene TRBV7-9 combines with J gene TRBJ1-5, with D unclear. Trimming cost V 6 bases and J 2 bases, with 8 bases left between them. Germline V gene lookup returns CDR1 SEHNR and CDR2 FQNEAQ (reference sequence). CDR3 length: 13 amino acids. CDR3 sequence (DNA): TGTGCCAGCAGTTTGCGGGGCAATCAGCCCCAGCATTTT. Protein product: CASSLRGNQPQHF.

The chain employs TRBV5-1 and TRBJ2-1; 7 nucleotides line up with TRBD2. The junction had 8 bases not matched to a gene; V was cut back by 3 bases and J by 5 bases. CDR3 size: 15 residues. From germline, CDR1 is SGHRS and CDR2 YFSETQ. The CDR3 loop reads CASSSYSGSNNEQFF. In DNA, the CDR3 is TGCGCCAGCAGCTCCTATAGCGGGTCAAACAATGAGCAGTTCTTC.

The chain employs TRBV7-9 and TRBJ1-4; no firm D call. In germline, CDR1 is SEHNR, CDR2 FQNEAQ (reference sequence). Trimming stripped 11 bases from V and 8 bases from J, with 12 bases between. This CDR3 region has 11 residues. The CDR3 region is CAGVIGEKLFF. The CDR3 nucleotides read TGTGCCGGGGTAATAGGGGAAAAACTGTTTTTT.

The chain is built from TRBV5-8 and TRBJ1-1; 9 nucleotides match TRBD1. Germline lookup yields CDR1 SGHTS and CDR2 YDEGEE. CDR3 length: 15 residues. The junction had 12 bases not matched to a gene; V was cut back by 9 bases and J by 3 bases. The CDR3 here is CATLPDRGRYTEAFF. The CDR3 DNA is TGTGCCACGCTGCCTGACAGGGGGAGGTACACTGAAGCTTTCTTT.

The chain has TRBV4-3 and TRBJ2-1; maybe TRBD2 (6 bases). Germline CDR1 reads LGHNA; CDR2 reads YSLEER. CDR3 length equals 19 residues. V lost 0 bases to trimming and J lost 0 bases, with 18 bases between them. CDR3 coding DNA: TGCGCCAGCAGCCAAGAAGGGGAGGTGGCCCCGAGCTCCTACAATGAGCAGTTCTTC. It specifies CASSQEGEVAPSSYNEQFF.

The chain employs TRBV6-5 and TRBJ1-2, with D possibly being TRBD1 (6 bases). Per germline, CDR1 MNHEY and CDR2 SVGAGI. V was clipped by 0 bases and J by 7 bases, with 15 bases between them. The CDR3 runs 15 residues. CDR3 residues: CASSYSYREWGGYTF. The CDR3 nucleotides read TGTGCCAGCAGTTACTCTTACAGGGAGTGGGGTGGCTACACCTTC.

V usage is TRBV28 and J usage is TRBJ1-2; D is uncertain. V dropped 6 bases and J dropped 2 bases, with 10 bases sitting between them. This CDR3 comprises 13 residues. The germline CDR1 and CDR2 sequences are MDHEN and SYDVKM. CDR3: CASRPSGNYGYTF. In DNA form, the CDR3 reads TGTGCCAGCAGACCCAGTGGAAACTATGGCTACACCTTC.

DNA of the CDR3: TGTGCCAGCAGTTACTCCCTAGCGGGATTAACAGATACGCAGTATTTT. It yields the protein CASSYSLAGLTDTQYF. This chain links TRBV6-5 with TRBJ2-3; 9 positions match TRBD2. V gave up 0 bases and J gave up 3 bases; unmatched junction bases: 4. The germline V gene has CDR1 MNHEY and CDR2 SVGAGI. This CDR3 comprises 16 residues.

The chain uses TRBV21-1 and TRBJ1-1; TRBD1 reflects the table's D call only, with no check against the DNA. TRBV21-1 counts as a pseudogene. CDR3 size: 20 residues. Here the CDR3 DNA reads TGTGCCAGCAGCCTTCAACAGTCAGACCCACTGTGGTCCATGAACACTGAAGCTTTCTTT. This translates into CASSLQQSDPLWSMNTEAFF.

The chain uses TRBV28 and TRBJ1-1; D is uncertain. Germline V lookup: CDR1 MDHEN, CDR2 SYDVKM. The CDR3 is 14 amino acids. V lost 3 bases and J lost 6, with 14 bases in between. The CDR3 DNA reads TGTGCCAGCAGTTTGGTCGTCCGAGAGGCTGAAGCTTTCTTT. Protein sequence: CASSLVVREAEAFF. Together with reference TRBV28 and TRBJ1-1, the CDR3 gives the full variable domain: DVKVTQSSRYLVKRTGEKVFLECVQDMDHENMFWYRQDPGLGLRLIYFSYDVKMKEKGDIPEGYSVSREKKERFSLILESASTNQTSMYLCASSLVVREAEAFFGQGTRLTVV.

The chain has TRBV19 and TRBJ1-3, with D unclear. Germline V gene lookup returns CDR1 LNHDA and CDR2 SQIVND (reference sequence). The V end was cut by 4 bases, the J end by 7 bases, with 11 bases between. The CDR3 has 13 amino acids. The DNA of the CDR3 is TGTGCCAGTAGTAACCCCGGAGGGAACACCATATATTTT. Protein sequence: CASSNPGGNTIYF. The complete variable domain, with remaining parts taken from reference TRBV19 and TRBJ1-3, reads DGGITQSPKYLFRKEGQNVTLSCEQNLNHDAMYWYRQDPGQGLRLIYYSQIVNDFQKGDIAEGYSVSREKKESFPLTVTSAQKNPTAFYLCASSNPGGNTIYFGEGSWLTVV.

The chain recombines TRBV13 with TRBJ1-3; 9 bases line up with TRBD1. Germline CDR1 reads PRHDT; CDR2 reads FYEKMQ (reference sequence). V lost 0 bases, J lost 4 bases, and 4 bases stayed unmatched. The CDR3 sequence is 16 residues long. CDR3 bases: TGTGCCAGCAGCTTAGGAACAGGGGGCCACGGAAACACCATATATTTT. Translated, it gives CASSLGTGGHGNTIYF.

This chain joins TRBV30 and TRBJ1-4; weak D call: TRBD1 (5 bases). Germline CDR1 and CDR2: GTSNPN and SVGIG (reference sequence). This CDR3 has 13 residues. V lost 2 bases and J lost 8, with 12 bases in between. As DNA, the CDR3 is TGTGCCTGGAGTTTTAGAGGGGCAGAAAAACTGTTTTTT. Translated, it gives CAWSFRGAEKLFF.

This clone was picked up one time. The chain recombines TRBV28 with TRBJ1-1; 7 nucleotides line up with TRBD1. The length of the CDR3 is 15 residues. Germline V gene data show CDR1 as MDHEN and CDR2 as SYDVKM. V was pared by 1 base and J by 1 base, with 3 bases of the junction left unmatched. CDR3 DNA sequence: TGTGCCAGCAGTTTATTGGGACAGCCGAACACTGAAGCTTTCTTT. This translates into CASSLLGQPNTEAFF.

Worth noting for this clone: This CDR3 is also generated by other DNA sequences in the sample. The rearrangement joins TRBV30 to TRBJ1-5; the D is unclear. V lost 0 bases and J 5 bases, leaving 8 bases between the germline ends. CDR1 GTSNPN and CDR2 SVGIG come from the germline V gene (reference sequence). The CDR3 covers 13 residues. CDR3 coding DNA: TGTGCCTGGAGTGTACGGGGAGATCAGCCCCAGCATTTT. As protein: CAWSVRGDQPQHF. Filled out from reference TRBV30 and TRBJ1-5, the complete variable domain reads SQTIHQWPATLVQPVGSPLSLECTVEGTSNPNLYWYRQAAGRGLQLLFYSVGIGQISSEVPQNLSASRPQDRQFILSSKKLLLSDSGFYLCAWSVRGDQPQHFGDGTRLSIL.

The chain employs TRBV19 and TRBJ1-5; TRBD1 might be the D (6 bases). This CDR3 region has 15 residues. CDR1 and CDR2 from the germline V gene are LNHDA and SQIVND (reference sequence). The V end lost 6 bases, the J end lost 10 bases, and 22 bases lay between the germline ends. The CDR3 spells CASSVQGPQTGPQHF. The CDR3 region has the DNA TGTGCCAGTAGCGTACAGGGCCCCCAAACGGGACCCCAGCATTTT.

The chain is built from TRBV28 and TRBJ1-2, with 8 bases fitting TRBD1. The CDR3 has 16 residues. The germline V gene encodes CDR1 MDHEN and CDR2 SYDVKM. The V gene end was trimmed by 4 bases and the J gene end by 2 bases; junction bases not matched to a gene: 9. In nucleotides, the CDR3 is TGTGCCAGCAGTTCTCCCGTCAGGGGGCAAAACTATGGCTACACCTTC. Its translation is CASSSPVRGQNYGYTF.

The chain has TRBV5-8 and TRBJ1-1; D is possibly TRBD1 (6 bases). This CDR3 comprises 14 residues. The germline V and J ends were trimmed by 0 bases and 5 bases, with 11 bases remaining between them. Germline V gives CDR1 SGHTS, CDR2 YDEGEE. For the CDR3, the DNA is TGTGCCAGCAGCTTGGCAGGGGTTAGGACTGAAGCTTTCTTT. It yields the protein CASSLAGVRTEAFF.